This T cell receptor (beta chain) emerged from a study of CD8+CD57+ T cells in acquired aplastic anemia. For the study at large: The sorted CD4+ and CD8+ cells yielded an average around 3 ug of DNA.

CD8+CD57+ cell expansion, shown by flow cytometry, had occurred in the patients selected for sequencing. Genomic DNA templated the TCR beta VDJ and CDR3 profiling. TCRdb reanalysed the reads using MiXCR and keeps one entry per CDR3 protein. The data contain roughly 500,000 distinct CDR3 sequences, over 25% of them seen just once; the ten biggest clones take up 0.8% to 0.85%. This clonotype has a handful of counts. Its antigen is not identified. Germline assignment: CDR1 DFQATT and CDR2 SNEGSKA (reference sequence). Losses at the gene ends were 0 bases for V and 5 bases for J; bases not matched to a gene: 5. This CDR3 has 16 amino acids. Findings and limits, study-wide: Patients and controls shared under 30 CD8+ CDR3 sequences, highly expressed in patients.

Sequenced material: sorted CD4+, CD8+, or CD8+CD57+ T cells (not recorded which) from PBMCs. The chain has TRBV20-1 and TRBJ1-6, with TRBD1 identical over 9 bases. The origin of this receptor is a human donor with aplastic anemia. The CDR3 sequence is CSARDYRGPNNSPLHF. The CDR3 DNA sequence: TGCAGTGCTAGAGATTACAGGGGGCCCAATAATTCACCCCTCCACTTT.